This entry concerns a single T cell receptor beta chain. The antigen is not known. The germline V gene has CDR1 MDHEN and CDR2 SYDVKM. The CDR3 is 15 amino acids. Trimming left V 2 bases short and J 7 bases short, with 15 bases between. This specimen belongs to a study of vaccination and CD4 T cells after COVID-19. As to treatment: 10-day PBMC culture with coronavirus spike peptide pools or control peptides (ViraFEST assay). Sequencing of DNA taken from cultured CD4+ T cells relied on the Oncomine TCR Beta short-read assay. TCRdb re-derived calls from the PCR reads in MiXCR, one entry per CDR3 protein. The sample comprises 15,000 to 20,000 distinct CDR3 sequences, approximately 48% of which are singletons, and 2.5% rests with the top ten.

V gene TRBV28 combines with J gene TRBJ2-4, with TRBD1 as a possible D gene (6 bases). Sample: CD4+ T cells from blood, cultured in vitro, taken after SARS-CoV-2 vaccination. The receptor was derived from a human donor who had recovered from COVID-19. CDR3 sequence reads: CASSLNLAGANIQYF. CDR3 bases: TGTGCCAGCAGTTTAAATTTAGCAGGGGCCAACATTCAGTACTTC.